The 11 T cell receptor beta chains in this list originate from one sample, sequenced in a study of blood T cells in healthy people across ages (dated by TCRdb to between 2015 and 2017). Libraries were constructed by 5' RACE. The reads were generated on an Illumina HiSeq 2500. A second roughly 6 to 12 cycle PCR used a sample-barcoded 5' primer and a J-beta primer mix. TCRdb reprocessed the public reads (quality trimming at Q25 with fastp, clone calling with MiXCR) and kept in-frame beta chains. CDR3 protein duplicates are merged, each entry listing the most common genes and DNA. The sample table holds about 730,000 distinct CDR3 sequences, of which about 40% were seen once. The ten largest account for about 20% of the sample. Specimen: blood. Source of these receptors: a woman between 55 and 75 years old in good health.

This clonotype was counted ten times or more. The genes are TRBV7-2 and TRBJ2-7, with 7 bases matching TRBD2. V lost 0 bases, J lost 2 bases, and 1 base stayed unmatched. Germline V CDR1 and CDR2: SGHTA, FQGNSA. The CDR3 is 14 amino acids. The CDR3 region has the DNA TGTGCCAGCAGCTTAGCGGGACTACCCTACGAGCAGTACTTC. Translating gives CASSLAGLPYEQYF.

V and J are TRBV6-5 and TRBJ1-5, with 11 bases lining up with TRBD1. Germline V gene data show CDR1 as MNHEY and CDR2 as SVGAGI. Unmatched junction bases numbered 11, after V lost 0 bases and J lost 1 base. The CDR3 length is 20 residues. As DNA, the CDR3 is TGTGCCAGCAGTTACTCGGGACAGGGGGATGTAATGGGAAGCAATCAGCCCCAGCATTTT. Its translation is CASSYSGQGDVMGSNQPQHF.

The J gene is TRBJ2-7, the V gene TRBV28; D might be TRBD2 (5 bases). The V end lost 6 bases, the J end lost 4 bases, and 16 bases lay between the germline ends. Germline CDR1 and CDR2: MDHEN and SYDVKM. CDR3 size: 14 residues. The CDR3 spells CASRGTREGYEQYF. In nucleotides, the CDR3 is TGTGCCAGCAGAGGCACCCGCGAGGGATACGAGCAGTACTTC.

The chain links TRBV7-2 to TRBJ2-1; TRBD1 matches 9 bases. The CDR3 has 14 residues. Trimming took 5 bases from V and 14 from J; bases not matched to a gene: 13. Germline-derived CDR1 and CDR2 are SGHTA and FQGNSA. The CDR3 coding sequence is TGTGCCAGCAGCCGAACGGATTCCGGGACAGGGAAGTTCTTC. Translated, it gives CASSRTDSGTGKFF.

V and J are TRBV19 and TRBJ2-7; 10 bases match TRBD2. V lost 5 bases to trimming and J lost 4 bases; unmatched junction nucleotides: 2. The CDR3 covers 13 residues. Germline lookup yields CDR1 LNHDA and CDR2 SQIVND (reference sequence). CDR3 amino acids: CASSEGLAYEQYF. CDR3 nucleotides: TGTGCCAGTAGTGAGGGACTAGCGTACGAGCAGTACTTC.

This chain links TRBV5-5 with TRBJ1-1, with D possibly being TRBD1 (6 bases). This CDR3 is 14 amino acids long. V lost 3 bases, J lost 5 bases, and 14 bases lay in between. Germline loops: CDR1 SGHKS, CDR2 YYEKEE (reference sequence). The CDR3 nucleotides read TGTGCCAGCAGCTGCGGAGGGGGTGGGACTGAAGCTTTCTTT. Protein sequence: CASSCGGGGTEAFF.

The chain recombines TRBV12-3 or TRBV12-4 with TRBJ2-3, with D unresolved. The CDR3 spans 13 residues. V shed 7 bases and J shed 6 bases, with 14 bases lying between them. CDR3 in DNA: TGTGCCAGCAAGGGTGCCCCCGGGGATACGCAGTATTTT. Translating gives CASKGAPGDTQYF.

The chain uses TRBV5-6 and TRBJ2-5, with D perhaps TRBD2 (6 bases). CDR1 SGHDT and CDR2 YYEEEE come from the germline V gene. The CDR3 has 15 amino acids. The V gene lost 2 bases and the J gene lost 2 bases, with 13 bases spanning the gap. Here the CDR3 DNA reads TGTGCCAGCAGCTTACACTCAGGGACTCAAGAGACCCAGTACTTC. As protein: CASSLHSGTQETQYF.

This clonotype has more than one count but fewer than ten. The gene calls are TRBV27 and TRBJ2-1, with TRBD1 matching 7 bases. The ends lost 4 bases at V and 4 bases at J; junction bases unmatched: 10. The CDR3 is made up of 16 amino acids. CDR1 and CDR2 (germline): MNHEY, SMNVEV (reference sequence). This chain's CDR3 is CASSSRQGFIYNEQFF. The CDR3 DNA sequence: TGTGCCAGCAGTTCTCGACAGGGATTTATTTACAATGAGCAGTTCTTC.

V and J are TRBV20-1 and TRBJ1-3; weak D call: TRBD1 (5 bases). This CDR3 region has 15 residues. CDR1 and CDR2 (germline): DFQATT, SNEGSKA (reference sequence). V was cut by 0 bases and J by 1 base, with 10 bases left in between. The CDR3 coding sequence is TGCAGTGCTAGAGATGTGAAGGGGTCTGGAAACACCATATATTTT. This codes for CSARDVKGSGNTIYF.

The V call is TRBV7-2, the J call TRBJ2-7; TRBD2 matches at 7 bases. The CDR3 loop spans 16 amino acids. The ends lost 6 bases at V and 6 bases at J; junction bases unmatched: 17. Germline V gene data show CDR1 as SGHTA and CDR2 as FQGNSA. CDR3: CASSYRGGALSSEQYF. The DNA of the CDR3 is TGTGCCAGCAGTTACCGCGGGGGAGCCTTGAGTAGCGAGCAGTACTTC.